These 15 T cell receptor beta chains originate from one sample sequenced in a study of blood T cell repertoires in COVID-19. Libraries were prepared by immunoSEQ multiplex PCR; TCRdb keeps only in-frame clonotypes and omits some of them. The sample carries 70,000 or so clones, 90% recorded once. The sample taken for sequencing was peripheral blood. The receptor set was obtained from a woman aged 80 or over with active COVID-19.

The chain joins TRBV28 to TRBJ2-3; perhaps TRBD1 as D (7 bases). Germline CDR1 MDHEN, CDR2 SYDVKM. This CDR3 contains 16 residues. Trimming cost V 9 bases and J 1 base, with 20 bases left between them. The CDR3 region is CASRGQTGVGTDTQYF. CDR3 nucleotides: TGTGCCAGTCGGGGGCAAACAGGGGTGGGCACAGATACGCAGTATTTT. Full variable domain (outside the CDR3, taken from reference TRBV28 and TRBJ2-3): DVKVTQSSRYLVKRTGEKVFLECVQDMDHENMFWYRQDPGLGLRLIYFSYDVKMKEKGDIPEGYSVSREKKERFSLILESASTNQTSMYLCASRGQTGVGTDTQYFGPGTRLTVL.

The chain couples TRBV7-2 to TRBJ2-3; 11 bases map to TRBD1. The CDR3 is 16 amino acids. The germline gives CDR1 SGHTA, CDR2 FQGNSA. Germline trimming cut 1 base from V and 5 bases from J; bases unmatched to any gene: 5. The CDR3 bases are TGTGCCAGCAGCTTAGGCTGGGACAGGGGGATAGATACGCAGTATTTT. It translates to CASSLGWDRGIDTQYF.

The V gene is TRBV29-1, the J gene TRBJ1-4; 12 bases fit TRBD1. The CDR3 spans 16 residues. V was pared by 4 bases and J by 2 bases, with 5 bases of the junction left unmatched. CDR1 and CDR2 (germline): SQVTM, ANQGSEA. In nucleotides, the CDR3 is TGCAGCGTTGGGGGGACAGGGGGCGGGACTAATGAAAAACTGTTTTTT. Its translation is CSVGGTGGGTNEKLFF.

The chain employs TRBV28 and TRBJ1-5, with a tentative D call TRBD1 (5 bases). Germline CDR1 MDHEN, CDR2 SYDVKM. The CDR3 has 16 amino acids. Trimming removed 6 bases at V and 0 bases at J, with 15 bases between. The CDR3 coding sequence is TGTGCCAGCAGCCTCGTCCCAGGGTTTAGCAATCAGCCCCAGCATTTT. It encodes CASSLVPGFSNQPQHF.

The rearrangement uses TRBV3-1 (or the pseudogene TRBV3-2) and TRBJ1-5; no reliable D call. CDR3 length: 16 amino acids. The V gene's germline CDR1 is LGHDT and CDR2 YNNKEL (reference sequence). Trimming took off 1 base at V and 0 bases at J, with 10 bases between the two ends. This CDR3 is CASSQGGGNSNQPQHF. The CDR3 nucleotides are TGTGCCAGCAGCCAAGGGGGAGGCAATAGCAATCAGCCCCAGCATTTT.

V and J are TRBV7-2 and TRBJ2-7; possible D gene TRBD2, 5 bases. Germline CDR1 and CDR2: SGHTA and FQGNSA. The length of the CDR3 is 13 residues. V was clipped by 4 bases and J by 0 bases, with 7 bases between them. DNA of the CDR3: TGTGCCAGCAGCTGGGAGATCTCCTACGAGCAGTACTTC. Translating it yields CASSWEISYEQYF.

This clone appeared once. The gene calls are TRBV20-1 and TRBJ2-3; 12 positions match TRBD2. This CDR3 is 13 amino acids long. The J segment lost 6 bases and the V segment lost 3 bases, leaving 1 base of the junction unmatched. In germline, CDR1 is DFQATT, CDR2 SNEGSKA (reference sequence). The CDR3, as DNA: TGCAGTGCTAGTCTAGCGGGAGGGGATACGCAGTATTTT. It specifies CSASLAGGDTQYF.

The V and J genes are TRBV5-1 and TRBJ2-5, with 7 positions matching TRBD2. CDR1 SGHRS and CDR2 YFSETQ come from the germline V gene. The CDR3 covers 14 residues. The V gene end was trimmed by 2 bases and the J gene end by 4 bases; junction bases not matched to a gene: 5. In DNA form, the CDR3 reads TGCGCCAGCAGCTTCTCAGGGAGGGGAGAGACCCAGTACTTC. Translated: CASSFSGRGETQYF.

This clone was counted once. The junction departs from germline at one end; a sequencing error may be responsible. The chain employs TRBV7-9 and TRBJ2-5; perhaps TRBD2 as D (6 bases). Germline CDR1 reads SEHNR; CDR2 reads FQNEAQ (reference sequence). CDR3 length equals 12 residues. The CDR3 protein is CTVAAGGETQYF. In nucleotides, the CDR3 is TGCACGGTAGCGGCCGGAGGGGAGACCCAGTACTTC.

The J gene is TRBJ2-3, the V gene TRBV7-3; the D is unclear. With 4 bases removed from V and 5 bases from J, the gap between germline ends came to 10 bases. Per the germline V gene, CDR1 is SGHTA and CDR2 is FQGTGA. The CDR3 loop spans 13 amino acids. The CDR3 here is CASSSFFLDTQYF. CDR3 in DNA: TGTGCCAGCAGCTCGTTCTTTCTAGATACGCAGTATTTT.

V gene TRBV9 combines with J gene TRBJ2-3; 7 bases agree with TRBD2. The CDR3 spans 15 residues. Germline CDR1 SGDLS, CDR2 YYNGEE. J lost 6 bases, V lost 4 bases, and 11 bases had no gene match. CDR3 in DNA: TGTGCCAGCAGCCGCATGGGACTATACGAGGATACGCAGTATTTT. Translation gives CASSRMGLYEDTQYF. The full variable domain, rest sourced from reference TRBV9 and TRBJ2-3, is DSGVTQTPKHLITATGQRVTLRCSPRSGDLSVYWYQQSLDQGLQFLIQYYNGEERAKGNILERFSAQQFPDLHSELNLSSLELGDSALYFCASSRMGLYEDTQYFGPGTRLTVL.

This sequence joins TRBV19 and TRBJ2-1; 13 bases are shared with TRBD2. CDR1 is LNHDA, CDR2 SQIVND, per germline (reference sequence). The CDR3 loop spans 14 amino acids. Trimming removed 6 bases from V and 9 bases from J; junction bases left unmatched: 5. CDR3 bases: TGTGCCAGTAGCCGGACTAGCGGGAGCAGTGAGCAGTTCTTC. Protein product: CASSRTSGSSEQFF.

This chain's CDR3 is CASSPEGGSGNTIYF. The CDR3 bases are TGTGCCAGCAGCCCGGAAGGGGGTTCTGGAAACACCATATATTTT. The gene calls are TRBV7-2 and TRBJ1-3, with D possibly being TRBD1 (6 bases). V lost 5 bases and J 1 base, leaving 12 bases between the germline ends. The CDR3 has 15 amino acids. Germline-derived CDR1 and CDR2 are SGHTA and FQGNSA.

The CDR3 protein is CASSIESGDGYTF. The CDR3 bases are TGTGCCAGTAGTATAGAATCCGGGGATGGCTACACCTTC. The genes are TRBV19 and TRBJ1-2, with D unresolved. Germline V gives CDR1 LNHDA, CDR2 SQIVND (reference sequence). Trimming removed 0 bases at V and 6 bases at J, with 8 bases between. This CDR3 is 13 amino acids long. The full variable domain, in which reference TRBV19 and TRBJ1-2 provide the parts outside the CDR3, is DGGITQSPKYLFRKEGQNVTLSCEQNLNHDAMYWYRQDPGQGLRLIYYSQIVNDFQKGDIAEGYSVSREKKESFPLTVTSAQKNPTAFYLCASSIESGDGYTFGSGTRLTVV.

The V call is TRBV7-2, the J call TRBJ2-1; 14 bases map to TRBD2. This CDR3 has 15 residues. CDR1 is SGHTA, CDR2 FQGNSA, per germline. The V gene end was trimmed by 5 bases and the J gene end by 9 bases; junction bases not matched to a gene: 6. CDR3 DNA: TGTGCCAGCAGCCCGACTAGCGGGAGGGCCACTGAGCAGTTCTTC. Residues: CASSPTSGRATEQFF.